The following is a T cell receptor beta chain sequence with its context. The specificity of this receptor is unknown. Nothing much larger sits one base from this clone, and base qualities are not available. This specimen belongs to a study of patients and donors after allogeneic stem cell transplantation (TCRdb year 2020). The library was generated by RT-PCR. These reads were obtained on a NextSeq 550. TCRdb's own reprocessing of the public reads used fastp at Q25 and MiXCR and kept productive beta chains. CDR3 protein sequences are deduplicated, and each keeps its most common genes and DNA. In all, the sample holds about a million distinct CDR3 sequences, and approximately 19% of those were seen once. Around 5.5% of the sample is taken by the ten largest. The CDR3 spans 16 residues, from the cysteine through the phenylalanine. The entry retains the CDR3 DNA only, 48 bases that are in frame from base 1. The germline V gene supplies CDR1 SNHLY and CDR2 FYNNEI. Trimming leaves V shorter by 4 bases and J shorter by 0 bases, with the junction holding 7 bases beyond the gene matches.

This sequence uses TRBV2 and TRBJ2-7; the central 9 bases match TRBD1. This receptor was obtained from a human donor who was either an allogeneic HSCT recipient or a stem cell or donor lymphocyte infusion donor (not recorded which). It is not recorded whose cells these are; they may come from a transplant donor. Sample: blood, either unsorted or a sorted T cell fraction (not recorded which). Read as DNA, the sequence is TGTGCCAGCAGTGTTACACCACAGGGGGCCTCCTACGAGCAGTACTTC. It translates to CASSVTPQGASYEQYF.